The clone carrying this TCR beta chain was counted a few times. The antigen remains unidentified. V lost 0 bases to trimming and J lost 1 base, with 7 bases between them. There are 14 residues in the CDR3. Germline V gene lookup returns CDR1 SGHVS and CDR2 FQNEAQ. This specimen belongs to a study of cytomegalovirus exposure and HLA in healthy donors. Whole-study findings and limits: The sole available immune exposure information was CMV serostatus.

In the PCR, 60 Vbeta and 13 Jbeta primers were used. Sequencing was performed with immunoSEQ multiplex PCR; in TCRdb, only in-frame clones are kept and a portion is missing. Here the sample spans 100,000 to 150,000 clones, about 74% being singletons. The clonotype was recovered from a woman aged 55-70 years in good health and CMV-seronegative. The chain uses TRBV7-8 and TRBJ2-7; D gene unclear. Sequencing used PBMCs. In DNA, the CDR3 is TGTGCCAGCAGCTTAGCGCCCCGGTCCTACGAGCAGTACTTC. Its translation is CASSLAPRSYEQYF. Complete variable domain (other parts from reference TRBV7-8 and TRBJ2-7): GAGVSQSPRYKVAKRGQDVALRCDPISGHVSLFWYQQALGQGPEFLTYFQNEAQLDKSGLPSDRFFAERPEGSVSTLKIQRTQQEDSAVYLCASSLAPRSYEQYFGPGTRLTVT.